This T cell receptor beta chain was captured in a study of metastatic and nonmetastatic thyroid tumors (TCRdb year 2020). Context from the whole study: The researchers compared repertoires between peripheral blood samples and tumor or nodule tissue samples from patients with malignant or benign thyroid disease.

This clone was seen a few times. Its cognate antigen has yet to be identified. The record has no base qualities; no much larger clone is one base away. Before undergoing thyroid surgery, none of the patients had been given any kind of treatment. Using T-cell receptor beta sequencing, the researchers looked back retrospectively at clinical samples from patients, gathered between about 2012 and 2018. Library preparation employed PCR. The data were produced on an Illumina HiSeq 4000. High-throughput sequencing was used to profile the TCR beta-chain CDR3 region of each patient. In the authors' own workflow: Drawing on CDR3 differences between clinicopathological groups, the researchers built a classifier meant to tell apart patients with distant-metastatic papillary thyroid cancer. To measure repertoire diversity the researchers used the Shannon index, while the Morisita-Horn index served to gauge how similar the tumor and blood repertoires were. TCRdb redid the processing of the public reads, applying fastp at Q25 and MiXCR, and retained in-frame beta chains. TCRdb's processing, not the study's, gives the V and J calls here. The table for this sample lists around 20,000 clones; over 20% of them were counted only once. Of the sample, about 8.1% falls within the top ten clones.

Overall results and qualifications from the work: In both blood and tumor samples, TCR beta diversity was reported to be significantly higher in malignant tumors than in benign nodules.

The clonotype was recovered from a female donor with papillary thyroid cancer or a benign thyroid nodule (not recorded which). Some clones in this sample may be carry-over from other donors' samples. The sequencing input was adjacent normal tissue.

For the CDR3, the sequence is CASSYPDSANYATYEQYF. The nucleotides are TGTGCCAGCAGTTACCCGGACAGTGCGAACTATGCTACCTACGAGCAGTACTTC. The rearranged chain carries TRBV6-5 and TRBJ2-7; the D gene is perhaps TRBD1, from 6 matching bases. V drops 2 bases and J drops 2 bases, leaving 22 bases in between. The germline V gene gives CDR1 as MNHEY and CDR2 as SVGAGI. The CDR3 spans 18 residues, from the cysteine through the phenylalanine. Just the 54-base CDR3 DNA is kept, in frame starting at base 1.